This TCR beta chain was profiled in a study of OX40 agonist ivuxolimab in advanced cancers. Study-wide context: Those treated in dose escalation had hepatocellular carcinoma, melanoma, renal cell cancer or head and neck cancer. General observations from the study: Antigen specificity remained undetermined for the expanded peripheral T cells.

Germline CDR1 reads LNHDA; CDR2 reads SQIVND (reference sequence). The CDR3 is 13 amino acids. Trimming removed 1 base at V and 7 bases at J, with 10 bases between. Assay: immunoSEQ multiplex PCR; the TCRdb copy retains only in-frame clones and omits some. The sample consists of 80,000 or so clones, roughly 91% of them appearing once. With respect to this clone: As yet, its antigen is unknown.

The sequence came from an adult with an advanced solid tumor such as melanoma, head and neck, liver or kidney cancer. This specimen consisted of CD4+ or CD8+ T cells sorted from blood, obtained in a trial of the OX40 agonist ivuxolimab. The chain uses TRBV19 and TRBJ1-2, with D uncertain. CDR3 nucleotides: TGTGCCAGTAGTATAGGGCAGGCCCCTGGCTACACCTTC. Translation gives CASSIGQAPGYTF.